One and the same sample provided the 5 T cell receptor beta chains below, sequenced in a study of blood T cell repertoires in COVID-19. Sequencing used immunoSEQ multiplex PCR; TCRdb keeps in-frame clones, though not all of them. The profile shows approximately 90,000 clones, about three quarters of them singletons. The sequenced sample was peripheral blood. These TCRs come from a human donor in a cohort sampled during active COVID-19.

On this clone itself: Other nucleotide sequences in the sample specify the same CDR3. This chain uses TRBV18 with TRBJ2-7; 11 bases fit TRBD2. The junction had 3 bases not matched to a gene; V was cut back by 2 bases and J by 3 bases. The CDR3 extends over 15 amino acids. The V gene's germline CDR1 is KGHSH and CDR2 LQKENI. Here the CDR3 reads CASSPRTSGSYEQYF. The CDR3 DNA reads as TGTGCCAGCTCACCAAGAACTAGCGGGAGCTACGAGCAGTACTTC.

This clone was counted between two and nine times. The V call is TRBV9, the J call TRBJ2-7, with D possibly matching TRBD2 (6 bases). The CDR3 sequence is 15 residues long. CDR1 is SGDLS, CDR2 YYNGEE, per germline. V lost 5 bases to trimming and J lost 4 bases, with 19 bases between them. The CDR3, as DNA: TGTGCCAGCAGTGGGGGGTCCGAGTTACGGTACGAGCAGTACTTC. Amino acids: CASSGGSELRYEQYF. Based on the CDR3 plus reference TRBV9 and TRBJ2-7, the full variable domain is DSGVTQTPKHLITATGQRVTLRCSPRSGDLSVYWYQQSLDQGLQFLIQYYNGEERAKGNILERFSAQQFPDLHSELNLSSLELGDSALYFCASSGGSELRYEQYFGPGTRLTVT.

This chain links TRBV6-5 with TRBJ2-3; 8 bases are shared with TRBD1. CDR3 size: 15 residues. V lost 4 bases and J lost 1; bases outside the gene matches: 4. Germline V lookup: CDR1 MNHEY, CDR2 SVGAGI. The CDR3 nucleotides are TGTGCCAGCAGTTCACCGGGACAGGGCACAGATACGCAGTATTTT. Translation: CASSSPGQGTDTQYF.

The rearrangement links TRBV14 to TRBJ2-2, with 9 bases fitting TRBD2. CDR1 SGHDN and CDR2 FVKESK come from the germline V gene. This CDR3 is built from 16 residues. Trimming at V came to 3 bases and at J to 5 bases, leaving 7 bases not matched to a gene. CDR3 residues: CASSQGGRARTGELFF. CDR3 coding DNA: TGTGCCAGCAGCCAGGGCGGGAGGGCCCGGACCGGGGAGCTGTTTTTT.

As to this clone: The junction does not match germline at one end; this may be a read error. Other DNA sequences in the sample encode the same CDR3. This chain links TRBV7-6 with TRBJ1-2, with D maybe TRBD1 (5 bases). CDR1 and CDR2 (germline): SGHVS, FNYEAQ. This CDR3 region has 16 residues. The CDR3 nucleotides are TGCGCCAGCAGCGAGTTCGTGACAGAGTCTAACTATGGCTACACCTTC. Translated: CASSEFVTESNYGYTF. Full variable domain (rest looked up from reference TRBV7-6 and TRBJ1-2): GAGVSQSPRYKVTKRGQDVALRCDPISGHVSLYWYRQALGQGPEFLTYFNYEAQQDKSGLPNDRFSAERPEGSISTLTIQRTEQRDSAMYRCASSEFVTESNYGYTFGSGTRLTVV.